This TCR beta chain stems from a study of blood T cell repertoires in COVID-19 (dated by TCRdb to the early 2020s). At the level of the whole study: Samples from collaborators originated in the United States, Italy and Spain and spanned both the acute and convalescent phases of COVID-19. Nearly every sample came with metadata listing a de-identified subject ID, COVID-19 status, age in years and sex. HLA class I and class II types, where available, came from metadata supplied by the sample provider rather than from assay-based typing. The material from the prospective study consisted of cDNA or gDNA derived from T cells, B-cell-depleted T cells, or PBMCs. The repertoires were released in a freely available public database intended as a resource for research on the immune response to SARS-CoV-2. The dataset comprised deeply sampled blood TCRbeta repertoires from subjects exposed to, actively infected with, or recovered from COVID-19. The samples were drawn from the first 160 participants of the ongoing ImmuneRACE study and from more than 1,000 subjects provided by 6 global collaborators.

In regard to this clone: Its cognate antigen has yet to be identified. No clone much larger than this one lies a single base away; base qualities are absent.

In the prospective study, participants were roughly 18 to 95 years old, resided in about two dozen geographic areas of the United States, and were enrolled through a virtual design. To assign participants to cohorts, the prospective study relied on clinical history that participants themselves reported in a screening survey and a study questionnaire. Recovered participants in ImmuneRACE Cohort 3 were defined by two consecutive negative NP/OP PCR tests, clearance by a healthcare professional, or resolution of symptoms. In the prospective study, mobile phlebotomists collected whole blood, serum and a nasopharyngeal or oropharyngeal swab from each participant. Participants in the prospective study had the option to provide additional blood draws and questionnaires over a 2-month period. Before DNA extraction, blood samples from the prospective study were shipped at room temperature or frozen. TCRbeta CDR3 regions were amplified from genomic DNA by means of the immunoSEQ Assay, a bias-controlled multiplex PCR. In the source study's methods: The number of nucleated cells in each sample was estimated by amplification of reference gene primers within the assay. Sequence reads were collapsed and filtered to measure the absolute abundance of every unique TCRbeta CDR3 rearrangement. For each sample, productive Simpson clonality was calculated as the square root of Simpson's diversity index across productive rearrangements. Entries here come from immuneACCESS through TCRdb and include only in-frame sequences with V and J called. Some clones fail to appear in such tables; in the studies checked, an unresolved V gene covers under half of the shortfall, and the cause of the remainder is unknown. Clonal size and the V and J genes are those of that table, whereas D and trimming came from the DNA. The sample data list approximately 160,000 clones, and 80% to 85% of these were observed just once. The ten largest clonotypes hold approximately 8% of the sample.

The full study reports these points: Clinical and demographic metadata were provided uncurated, with the amount varying by source and participant.

The sequence came from a woman between 45 and 60 years old who had recovered from COVID-19. Sequencing used PBMCs or T cells enriched from blood (not recorded which).

The CDR3 reads as follows: CASSLAVGGTGTEAFF. The sequence in DNA is TGTGCCAGCTCACTGGCCGTTGGGGGGACGGGGACTGAAGCTTTCTTT. The sequence joins TRBV18 to TRBJ1-1, and TRBD1 may be the D gene, going by 5 matching bases. CDR1 and CDR2 (KGHSH, LQKENI) derive from the germline V gene. The CDR3 runs 16 residues from the cysteine to the phenylalanine. Only the CDR3 portion is preserved as DNA: 48 bases, with reading frame beginning at the first base. The junction shows trimming of 4 bases on V and 5 bases on J, plus 20 bases between the germline ends.